This TCR beta chain was sequenced in a study of high-grade serous ovarian cancer treatment subgroups (TCRdb year 2021). A note on the overall study: On average, each sample produced around 15,000 sequencing reads and roughly 7,500 unique TCR beta rearrangements. Under a laparoscopic triage algorithm, patients with high-grade serous ovarian cancer were grouped by complete gross resection or by neoadjuvant chemotherapy response, and the study profiled the TCR beta repertoires of these patients. A cohort of about 30 patients was included: some ten with no residual disease after primary surgery (R0), some ten who were excellent NACT responders, and some ten who were poor NACT responders. One primary tumor sample and two metastatic tumor samples were contributed by each patient, so that 90 to 100 samples were obtained in total. What the authors observed across the whole study: Repertoire similarity between tumors from the same patient ranged from roughly 0.095 to 0.8, while tumors from different patients showed almost no similarity. TCR clonal relatedness showed a positive correlation with neoantigen level and a trend toward positive correlation with copy number variation and mutation load from whole-genome sequencing. Spatial information was not captured by bulk tumor TCR sequencing, so insight into HGSC tumor complexity and diversity was limited. TCR repertoire analyses focused on CDR3; CDR1 and CDR2 were not analyzed.

Taken from cysteine to phenylalanine, the CDR3 has 15 residues. Only the CDR3 region is kept as DNA, spanning 45 bases read in frame from base 1. Relative to germline, V is missing 8 bases and J is missing 10 bases, with 16 bases of the junction outside any gene match. Sequences SNHLY (CDR1) and FYNNEI (CDR2) are obtained from the germline V gene. The roughly 90 tumor samples were subjected to high-throughput TCR profiling using ImmunoSEQ. Per the authors' processing: To measure repertoire diversity, the metrics used were richness (unique productive sequences), clonality, evenness and relatedness, and the Bhattacharyya coefficient was used to assess similarity between samples. A sensitivity analysis excluded TCRs with fewer than two reads and gave consistent conclusions. What TCRdb holds here is the immuneACCESS table cut down to in-frame rearrangements. Part of the clones is not present; checked against another copy, under half of the missing clones reflect an unresolved V gene, and the others are unexplained. D and trimming were read from the DNA, whereas the V and J calls and clone size are those reported in that table. This sample has some 2,100 clones in its table, and over 70% of those were observed once. The ten most abundant clones make up 6.5% to 9% of the sample.

Tumor samples were obtained before definitive surgery or chemotherapy. Genomic DNA extraction was performed by the MD Anderson Biospecimen Extraction Resource, and TCR sequencing was carried out by the MD Anderson Cancer Genomics Laboratory. A note on this clone: Its antigen remains undetermined. Base qualities are not provided; no much larger clone lies one nucleotide away.

The sample consisted of tumor tissue. The receptor's source is a human donor with high-grade serous ovarian cancer. Rearrangement joined TRBV2 to TRBJ2-1, and 8 junction bases match TRBD2. At the DNA level, the sequence is TGTGCCAGCTCTCTCAATCGCGGGGGGTACGTAGAGCAGTTCTTC. It translates as CASSLNRGGYVEQFF.